This T cell receptor beta chain was identified in a study of cytomegalovirus exposure and HLA in healthy donors. Trimming left V 6 bases short and J 0 bases short, with 10 bases between. The germline V gene encodes CDR1 SNHLY and CDR2 FYNNEI. CDR3 length equals 14 residues. Primers for the PCR totalled 60 Vbeta and 13 Jbeta. This table comes from immunoSEQ multiplex PCR, and its TCRdb copy is limited to in-frame clones, with some not included. Of about 190,000 clones detected, around 84% appear once; the ten largest clones hold around 1.5%. General study findings and limits: Per published reports, the classifier diagnosed cytomegalovirus status with high specificity and sensitivity.

On this clone itself: Its specificity is unknown.

The sample was PBMCs. The chain recombines TRBV2 with TRBJ2-3, with unresolved D. The sequence was collected from a woman younger than 30 in good health and CMV-seronegative. CDR3 DNA sequence: TGTGCCAGCAGGGGCTTCACTAGCACAGATACGCAGTATTTT. Its protein product is CASRGFTSTDTQYF.